This T cell receptor beta chain was identified in a study of blood T cell repertoires in COVID-19. Study context: The United States, Italy and Spain provided the acute and convalescent COVID-19 samples. The cDNA or gDNA used as material had been derived from T cells, B-cell-depleted T cells, or PBMCs.

This CDR3 spans 12 amino acids. CDR1 and CDR2 from the germline V gene are MDHEN and SYDVKM. With 6 bases removed from V and 10 bases from J, the gap between germline ends came to 13 bases. Only in-frame clones appear in the TCRdb table, and some are missing; sequencing was by immunoSEQ multiplex PCR. The data contain tens of thousands of clones, approximately 91% of them singletons. V is TRBV28 and J is TRBJ2-1; D ambiguous. Input material: peripheral blood. This TCR came from a man between 60 and 75 years old with COVID-19, enrolled during active disease. The CDR3 nucleotides are TGTGCCAGCAGGTCTATTCTGAAGGAGCAGTTCTTC. It yields the protein CASRSILKEQFF. Full variable domain (outside the CDR3, taken from reference TRBV28 and TRBJ2-1): DVKVTQSSRYLVKRTGEKVFLECVQDMDHENMFWYRQDPGLGLRLIYFSYDVKMKEKGDIPEGYSVSREKKERFSLILESASTNQTSMYLCASRSILKEQFFGPGTRLTVL.